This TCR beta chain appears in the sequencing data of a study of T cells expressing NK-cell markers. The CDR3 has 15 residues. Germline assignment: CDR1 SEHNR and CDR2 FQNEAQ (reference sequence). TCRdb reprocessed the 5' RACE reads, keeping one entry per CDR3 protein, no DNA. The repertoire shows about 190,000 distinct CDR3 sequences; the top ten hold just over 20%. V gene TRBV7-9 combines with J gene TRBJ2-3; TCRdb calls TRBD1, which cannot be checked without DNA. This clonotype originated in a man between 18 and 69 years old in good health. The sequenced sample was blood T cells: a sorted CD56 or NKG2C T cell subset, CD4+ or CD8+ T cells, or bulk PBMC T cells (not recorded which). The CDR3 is CASTRDVYSTDTQYF.